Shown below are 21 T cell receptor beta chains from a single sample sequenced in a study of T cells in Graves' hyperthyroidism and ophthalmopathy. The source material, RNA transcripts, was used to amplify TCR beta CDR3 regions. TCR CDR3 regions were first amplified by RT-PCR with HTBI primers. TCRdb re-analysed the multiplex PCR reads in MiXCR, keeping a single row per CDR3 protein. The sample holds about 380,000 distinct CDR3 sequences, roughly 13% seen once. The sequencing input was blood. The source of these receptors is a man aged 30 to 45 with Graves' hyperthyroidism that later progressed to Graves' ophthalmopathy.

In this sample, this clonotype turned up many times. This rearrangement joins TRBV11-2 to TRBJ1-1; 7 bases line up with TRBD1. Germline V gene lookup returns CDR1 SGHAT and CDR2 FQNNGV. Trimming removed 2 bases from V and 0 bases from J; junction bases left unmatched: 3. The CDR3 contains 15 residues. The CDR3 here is CASSLRGQMNTEAFF. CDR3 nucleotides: TGTGCCAGCAGCTTAAGGGGACAGATGAACACTGAAGCTTTCTTT.

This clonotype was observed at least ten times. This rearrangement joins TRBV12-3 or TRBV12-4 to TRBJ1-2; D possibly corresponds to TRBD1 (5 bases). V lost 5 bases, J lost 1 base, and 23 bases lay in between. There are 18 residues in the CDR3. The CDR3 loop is CASSRSRDGFFVNYGYTF. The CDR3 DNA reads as TGTGCCAGCAGTCGCTCGAGGGACGGATTTTTCGTTAACTATGGCTACACCTTC.

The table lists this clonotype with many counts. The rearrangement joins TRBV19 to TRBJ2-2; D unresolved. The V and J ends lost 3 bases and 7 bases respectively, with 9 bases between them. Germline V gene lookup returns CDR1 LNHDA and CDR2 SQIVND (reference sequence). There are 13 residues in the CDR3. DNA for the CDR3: TGTGCCAGTAGTATTAGGTTCGACGGGGAGCTGTTTTTT. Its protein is CASSIRFDGELFF.

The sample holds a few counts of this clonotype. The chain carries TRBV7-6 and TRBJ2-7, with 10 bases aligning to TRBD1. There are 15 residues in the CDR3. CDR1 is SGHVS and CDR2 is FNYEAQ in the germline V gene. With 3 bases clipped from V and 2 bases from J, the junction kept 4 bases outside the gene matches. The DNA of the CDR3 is TGTGCCAGCAGCTTGACAGGGGGCGCCACCTACGAGCAGTACTTC. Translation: CASSLTGGATYEQYF.

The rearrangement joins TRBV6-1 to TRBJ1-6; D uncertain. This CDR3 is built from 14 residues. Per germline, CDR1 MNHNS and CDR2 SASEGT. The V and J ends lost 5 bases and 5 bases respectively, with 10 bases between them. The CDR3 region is CASSRQKHNSPLHF. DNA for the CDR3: TGTGCCAGCAGTCGCCAGAAGCATAATTCACCCCTCCACTTT.

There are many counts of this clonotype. This CDR3 is CASSPGLGQQETQYF. CDR3 nucleotide sequence: TGTGCCAGCAGTCCCGGGCTTGGACAGCAAGAGACCCAGTACTTC. The chain links TRBV12-3 or TRBV12-4 to TRBJ2-5; a possible D gene is TRBD1 (6 bases). Trimming took off 5 bases at V and 2 bases at J, with 15 bases between the two ends. The CDR3 runs 15 residues.

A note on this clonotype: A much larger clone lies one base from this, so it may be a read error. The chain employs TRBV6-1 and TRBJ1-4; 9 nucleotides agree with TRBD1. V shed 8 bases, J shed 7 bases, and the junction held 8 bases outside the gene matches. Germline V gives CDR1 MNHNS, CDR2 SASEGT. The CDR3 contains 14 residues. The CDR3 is CASGGTGNAEKLFF. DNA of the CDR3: TGTGCCAGCGGCGGGACAGGGAACGCTGAAAAACTGTTTTTT.

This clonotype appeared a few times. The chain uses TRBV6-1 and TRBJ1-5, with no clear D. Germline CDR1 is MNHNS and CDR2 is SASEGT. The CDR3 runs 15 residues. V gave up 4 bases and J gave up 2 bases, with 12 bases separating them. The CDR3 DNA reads TGTGCCAGCAGTGCGGCAGTTCAAGGCAATCAGCCCCAGCATTTT. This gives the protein CASSAAVQGNQPQHF.

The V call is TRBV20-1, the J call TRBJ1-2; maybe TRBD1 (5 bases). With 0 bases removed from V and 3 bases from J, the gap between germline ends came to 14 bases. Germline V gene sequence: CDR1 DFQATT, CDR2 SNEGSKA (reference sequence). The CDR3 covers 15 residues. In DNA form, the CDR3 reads TGCAGTGCTAGAGATAGTGGGACGGTGGACTATGGCTACACCTTC. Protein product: CSARDSGTVDYGYTF.

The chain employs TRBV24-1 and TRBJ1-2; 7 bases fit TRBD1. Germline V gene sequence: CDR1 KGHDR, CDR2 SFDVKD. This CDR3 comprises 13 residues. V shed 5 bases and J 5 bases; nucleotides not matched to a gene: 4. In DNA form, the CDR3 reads TGTGCCACCAGTGTCGACAGGGATTATGGCTACACCTTC. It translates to CATSVDRDYGYTF.

CDR3 sequence: CASSGGGGYEKLFF. CDR3 nucleotide sequence: TGTGCCAGCAGCGGAGGAGGCGGATATGAAAAACTGTTTTTT. J is TRBJ1-4 and V is TRBV9; D gene unclear. V was trimmed by 3 bases and J by 6 bases, leaving 12 bases between them. The CDR3 has 14 residues. Germline CDR1 and CDR2: SGDLS and YYNGEE.

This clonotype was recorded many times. This CDR3 is CASSLRVLASQETQYF. The CDR3 coding sequence is TGTGCCAGCAGTTTACGGGTACTAGCGAGTCAAGAGACCCAGTACTTC. The chain recombines TRBV11-3 with TRBJ2-5; 7 bases line up with TRBD2. CDR1 and CDR2 (germline): SGHNT, YENEEA. After removal of 6 bases from V and 2 bases from J, the junction contained 12 bases not matched to a gene. The CDR3 spans 16 residues.

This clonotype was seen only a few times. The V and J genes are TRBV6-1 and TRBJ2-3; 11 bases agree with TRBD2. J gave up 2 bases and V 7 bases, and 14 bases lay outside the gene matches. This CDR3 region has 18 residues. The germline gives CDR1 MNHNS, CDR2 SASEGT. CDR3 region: CASKEGILAGGLTDTQYF. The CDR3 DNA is TGTGCCAGCAAAGAAGGCATATTAGCGGGGGGGCTCACAGATACGCAGTATTTT.

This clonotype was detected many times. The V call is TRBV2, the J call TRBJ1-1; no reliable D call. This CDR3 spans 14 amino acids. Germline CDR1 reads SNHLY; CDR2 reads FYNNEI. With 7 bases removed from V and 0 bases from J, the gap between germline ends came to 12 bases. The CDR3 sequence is CASIQGRLNTEAFF. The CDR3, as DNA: TGTGCCAGCATCCAAGGGCGGTTGAACACTGAAGCTTTCTTT.

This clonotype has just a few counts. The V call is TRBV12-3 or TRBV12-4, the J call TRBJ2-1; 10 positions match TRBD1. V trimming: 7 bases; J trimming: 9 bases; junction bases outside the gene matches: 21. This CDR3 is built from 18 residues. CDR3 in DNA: TGTGCCAGCAAACGACAGGGGGCGCATTTTTCCCCCTTCGGTGAGCAGTTCTTC. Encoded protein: CASKRQGAHFSPFGEQFF.

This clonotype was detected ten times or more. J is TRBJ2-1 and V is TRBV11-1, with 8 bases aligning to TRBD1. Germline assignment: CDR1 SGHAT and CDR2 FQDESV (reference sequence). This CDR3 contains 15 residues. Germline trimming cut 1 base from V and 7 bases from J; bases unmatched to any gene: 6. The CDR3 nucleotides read TGTGCCAGCAGCTTAGAAGGAACAGGGGGGAATGAGCAGTTCTTC. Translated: CASSLEGTGGNEQFF.

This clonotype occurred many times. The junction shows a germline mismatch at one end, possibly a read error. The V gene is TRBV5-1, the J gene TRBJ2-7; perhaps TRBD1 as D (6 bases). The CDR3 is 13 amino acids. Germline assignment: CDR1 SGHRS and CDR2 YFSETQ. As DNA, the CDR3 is TGTGCCAGCAGCTTAGGACAGTCCTACGAGCAGTACTTC. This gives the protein CASSLGQSYEQYF.

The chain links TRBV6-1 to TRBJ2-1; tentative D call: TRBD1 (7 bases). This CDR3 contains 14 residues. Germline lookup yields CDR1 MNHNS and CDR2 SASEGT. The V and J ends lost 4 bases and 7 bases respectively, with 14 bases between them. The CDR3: CASSVGQGGNEQFF. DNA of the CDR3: TGTGCCAGCAGTGTGGGGCAGGGGGGTAATGAGCAGTTCTTC.

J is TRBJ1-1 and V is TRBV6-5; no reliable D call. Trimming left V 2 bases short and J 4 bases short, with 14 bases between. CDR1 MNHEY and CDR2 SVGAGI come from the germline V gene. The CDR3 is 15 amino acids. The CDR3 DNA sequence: TGTGCCAGCAGTTACGGCGGTGCAGGCACCACTGAAGCTTTCTTT. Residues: CASSYGGAGTTEAFF.

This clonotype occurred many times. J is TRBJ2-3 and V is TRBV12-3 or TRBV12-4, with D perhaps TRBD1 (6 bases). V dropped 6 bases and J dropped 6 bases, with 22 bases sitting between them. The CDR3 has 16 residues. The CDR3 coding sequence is TGTGCCAGCAGGATCGACAGGAGTAAGGGGAATGATACGCAGTATTTT. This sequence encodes CASRIDRSKGNDTQYF.

As DNA, the CDR3 is TGCGCCAGCAGCTTGTCTAGCGGGTACACAGATACGCAGTATTTT. This encodes CASSLSSGYTDTQYF. The V gene is TRBV5-1, the J gene TRBJ2-3, with 8 bases identical to TRBD2. The CDR3 spans 15 residues. The germline V gene encodes CDR1 SGHRS and CDR2 YFSETQ. With 1 base clipped from V and 2 bases from J, the junction kept 3 bases outside the gene matches.